The table lists the clone carrying this T cell receptor (beta chain) with a few counts. Its antigen is not known. This sample is drawn from a study of cytomegalovirus exposure and HLA in healthy donors. Study-wide results and caveats: Reportedly, a later analysis found an Asian-associated ancestry cluster had fewer N-insertions than the roughly 670-donor mean. For most subjects, TCR beta sequences were reported to predict HLA-A and HLA-B alleles with accuracy. Most of the TCR beta V segments (in an earlier analysis) were productive either about 87% or about 30% of the time. Later analysis suggested most CMV-associated TCR beta chains were HLA-restricted.

Primers included in the PCR were 60 Vbeta and 13 Jbeta primers. Profiled with immunoSEQ multiplex PCR; TCRdb holds only in-frame clones, not every one. Of about 130,000 clones in the sample, roughly 74% are singletons; the top ten hold approximately 7%. The CDR3 contains 15 residues. V lost 2 bases and J lost 5; bases outside the gene matches: 8. Per the germline V gene, CDR1 is MNHEY and CDR2 is SMNVEV (reference sequence). This chain links TRBV27 with TRBJ2-5; 7 positions agree with TRBD2. Sequenced: PBMCs. The TCR comes from a man aged 40-49 years in good health and CMV-seropositive. CDR3 region: CASSLGGDRLETQYF. The CDR3 DNA reads TGTGCCAGCAGTTTAGGGGGGGATAGGTTGGAGACCCAGTACTTC.